These 32 T cell receptor beta chains share one sample of origin, sequenced in a study of T cell clonality in common variable immunodeficiency. Assay: immunoSEQ multiplex PCR; the TCRdb copy retains only in-frame clones and omits some. The sample presents roughly 40,000 clones, none singletons. Material: peripheral blood mononuclear cells. These receptors were collected from a person between 18 and 75 years old in good health.

For this clone: Read data end 3 residues before the CDR3 end; the end is taken from the germline J gene. The V gene is TRBV7-6, the J gene TRBJ2-1; 11 nucleotides line up with TRBD2. CDR3 size: 15 residues. Germline V gene sequence: CDR1 SGHVS, CDR2 FNYEAQ. Trimming took 6 bases from V and 4 from J; bases not matched to a gene: 5. The CDR3 region is CASRDTSGRYNEQFF. Incomplete CDR3 DNA: TGTGCCAGCAGGGACACTAGCGGGAGATACAATGAG.

This clone was picked up many times. The germline gene is not matched at one end of the junction; a read error may be the cause. The CDR3 end is not reached by the read, which stops 3 residues before it; the germline J gene fills it in. V is TRBV5-5 and J is TRBJ2-3, with 11 nucleotides matching TRBD2. Germline V gives CDR1 SGHKS, CDR2 YYEKEE (reference sequence). The CDR3 runs to 14 residues. CDR3 sequence reads: CASNLGLADDTQYF. The sequenced CDR3 bases are TGTGCCAGCAACTTGGGACTAGCGGACGATACG. The whole variable domain, filled in from reference TRBV5-5 and TRBJ2-3, reads DAGVTQSPTHLIKTRGQQVTLRCSPISGHKSVSWYQQVLGQGPQFIFQYYEKEERGRGNFPDRFSARQFPNYSSELNVNALLLGDSALYLCASNLGLADDTQYFGPGTRLTVL.

By share of the sample, this clone is medium-sized. The missing CDR3 end, 3 residues past where the read stops, is filled in from the germline J gene. This chain connects TRBV2 to TRBJ1-1; perhaps TRBD1 as D (5 bases). The V gene's germline CDR1 is SNHLY and CDR2 FYNNEI. Trimming removed 6 bases from V and 6 bases from J, with 14 bases in between. The CDR3 length is 13 residues. The CDR3 protein is CASRALGGAEAFF. CDR3 DNA (partial): TGTGCCAGCAGAGCCCTGGGAGGGGCTGAA.

This clone was observed at least ten times. The read comes to an end 3 residues before the CDR3 does, leaving the germline J gene to fill in the end. The chain employs TRBV30 and TRBJ2-3; 7 bases fit TRBD2. From germline, CDR1 is GTSNPN and CDR2 SVGIG (reference sequence). CDR3 length equals 12 residues. Unmatched junction bases numbered 0, after V lost 0 bases and J lost 6 bases. The DNA read from the CDR3 is TGTGCCTGGAGTGTGGGGGGGGATACG. This translates into CAWSVGGDT. The full CDR3 protein is CAWSVGGDTQYF.

Many counts were recorded for this clone. The sequenced fragment ends 3 residues before the CDR3 boundary, so the rest is inferred from the germline J gene. The chain joins TRBV20-1 to TRBJ2-3, with 8 bases aligning to TRBD2. This CDR3 region has 14 residues. The ends lost 6 bases at V and 1 base at J; junction bases unmatched: 6. CDR1 and CDR2 from the germline V gene are DFQATT and SNEGSKA (reference sequence). CDR3 region: CSAWTSRGTDTQYF. The DNA read from the CDR3 is TGCAGTGCGTGGACTAGCAGGGGCACAGATACG.

This clone occurred many times. From the germline J gene comes the end of the CDR3, since the read stops 3 residues before it. J is TRBJ2-5 and V is TRBV10-3; TRBD2 matches 9 bases. The CDR3 covers 15 residues. CDR1 is ENHRY, CDR2 SYGVKD, per germline. The J segment lost 3 bases and the V segment lost 7 bases, leaving 9 bases of the junction unmatched. Partial CDR3 DNA: TGTGCCATCAAAGGAGCGGGAGGTGTTGAAGAGACC. It specifies CAIKGAGGVEET. The CDR3 reads in full as CAIKGAGGVEETQYF.

Ten or more counts support this clone. The read falls 3 residues short of the CDR3 end, and the missing part is taken from the germline J gene. The chain couples TRBV14 to TRBJ2-3, with D perhaps matching TRBD1 (6 bases). The ends were cut back, 1 base at V and 6 bases at J, with 17 bases in the middle. Germline assignment: CDR1 SGHDN and CDR2 FVKESK. The CDR3 is 16 residues long. The sequenced CDR3 bases are TGTGCCAGCAGCCAAGCCTGGGGGCGCTTGTTTGATACG. Its translation is CASSQAWGRLFDT. The whole CDR3 protein is CASSQAWGRLFDTQYF.

In the case of this clone: Read coverage stops 3 residues before the CDR3 terminus; the germline J gene supplies the remainder. The V and J genes are TRBV5-1 and TRBJ2-7; the match to TRBD2 covers 8 bases. Germline-derived CDR1 and CDR2 are SGHRS and YFSETQ. Trimming took 0 bases from V and 6 from J; bases not matched to a gene: 5. The length of the CDR3 is 14 residues. CDR3 sequence: CASSLDPRGVEQYF. The covered CDR3 bases are TGCGCCAGCAGCTTGGACCCGCGGGGGGTCGAG.

This clone was seen repeatedly, ten times or more. The CDR3 sequence: CASSQADQGPQHF. Incomplete CDR3 DNA: TGTGCCAGTTCCCAGGCGGATCAGGGGCCC. The rearrangement joins TRBV19 to TRBJ1-5; maybe TRBD1 (5 bases). Read coverage stops 3 residues before the CDR3 terminus; the germline J gene supplies the remainder. The CDR3 length is 13 residues. Germline V CDR1 and CDR2: LNHDA, SQIVND (reference sequence). Trimming shortened V by 8 bases and J by 9 bases, and 17 bases separated the two germline ends. Based on the CDR3 plus reference TRBV19 and TRBJ1-5, the full variable domain is DGGITQSPKYLFRKEGQNVTLSCEQNLNHDAMYWYRQDPGQGLRLIYYSQIVNDFQKGDIAEGYSVSREKKESFPLTVTSAQKNPTAFYLCASSQADQGPQHFGDGTRLSIL.

This clone came up many times. The CDR3 bases that were read are TGTGCCAGTAGTATCCTAGGCGGGGGGGGTCGAGAGACC. Amino acid sequence: CASSILGGGGRET. The entire CDR3 reads CASSILGGGGRETQYF. This rearrangement joins TRBV19 to TRBJ2-5, with TRBD2 matching over 9 bases. The observed sequence ends 3 residues before the CDR3 terminus, with the missing tail filled in from the germline J gene. This CDR3 spans 16 amino acids. Trimming took 3 bases from V and 4 from J; bases not matched to a gene: 9. CDR1 is LNHDA, CDR2 SQIVND, per germline (reference sequence).

Worth noting for this clone: The sequenced fragment ends 3 residues before the CDR3 boundary, so the rest is inferred from the germline J gene. The rearrangement links TRBV23-1 to TRBJ1-2; 9 nucleotides match TRBD1. Being an ORF, TRBV23-1 has a function that is uncertain. This CDR3 has 15 amino acids. The CDR3 region is CASSQLRDRAYDYTF. CDR3 DNA (partial): TGCGCCAGCAGTCAACTCCGGGACAGGGCCTACGAC.

This clone was counted many times. Read data end 3 residues before the CDR3 end; the end is taken from the germline J gene. The rearrangement links TRBV29-1 to TRBJ2-5; D call uncertain. The CDR3 is 15 residues long. Trimming removed 3 bases from V and 3 bases from J, with 17 bases in between. Germline V gene data show CDR1 as SQVTM and CDR2 as ANQGSEA. CDR3 loop: CSVDGQVRSKETQYF. The covered CDR3 bases are TGCAGCGTTGATGGCCAGGTCAGATCCAAAGAGACC. The full variable domain, completed using reference TRBV29-1 and TRBJ2-5, is SAVISQKPSRDICQRGTSLTIQCQVDSQVTMMFWYRQQPGQSLTLIATANQGSEATYESGFVIDKFPISRPNLTFSTLTVSNMSPEDSSIYLCSVDGQVRSKETQYFGPGTRLLVL.

As regards this clone: Read data end 3 residues before the CDR3 end; the end is taken from the germline J gene. This rearrangement joins TRBV7-8 to TRBJ1-1, with TRBD1 matching over 9 bases. Germline CDR1 reads SGHVS; CDR2 reads FQNEAQ. The ends lost 1 base at V and 4 bases at J; junction bases unmatched: 7. The CDR3 extends over 16 amino acids. The DNA read from the CDR3 is TGTGCCAGCAGCTTAGGTCCGGGACAGGGTAGCACTGAA. The encoded protein is CASSLGPGQGSTE. The entire CDR3 protein reads CASSLGPGQGSTEAFF.

This clone was seen many times. The missing CDR3 end, 3 residues past where the read stops, is filled in from the germline J gene. V is TRBV18 and J is TRBJ1-1; tentatively, D is TRBD1 (5 bases). Trimming removed 0 bases from V and 3 bases from J, with 8 bases in between. The CDR3 covers 14 residues. The germline V gene encodes CDR1 KGHSH and CDR2 LQKENI. The DNA read from the CDR3 is TGTGCCAGCTCACCACCAGGGGCCTACACTGAA. It codes for CASSPPGAYTE. The entire CDR3 protein reads CASSPPGAYTEAFF.

This clone was recorded many times. The read falls 3 residues short of the CDR3 end, and the missing part is taken from the germline J gene. The V call is TRBV20-1, the J call TRBJ1-2; perhaps TRBD1 as D (5 bases). The CDR3 is 13 residues long. Germline V gene data show CDR1 as DFQATT and CDR2 as SNEGSKA (reference sequence). Trimming removed 4 bases at V and 2 bases at J, with 11 bases between. The CDR3 bases that were read are TGCAGTGCTAAGGACACCGCGAACTATGGC. It specifies CSAKDTANYG. The whole CDR3 reads CSAKDTANYGYTF.

This clone was detected many times. Read data end 3 residues before the CDR3 end; the end is taken from the germline J gene. This rearrangement joins TRBV2 to TRBJ2-7, with a tentative D call TRBD2 (7 bases). CDR1 SNHLY and CDR2 FYNNEI come from the germline V gene. Trimming took 7 bases from V and 3 from J, leaving 16 bases between them. This CDR3 comprises 14 residues. CDR3 protein: CASTPGASGYEQYF. CDR3 bases read: TGTGCCAGCACCCCAGGGGCTAGCGGCTACGAG.

This clone was picked up many times. The read terminates 3 residues before the CDR3 end, so the remaining end is supplied by the germline J gene. V is TRBV18 and J is TRBJ1-2; D is uncertain. CDR1 and CDR2 from the germline V gene are KGHSH and LQKENI. V lost 5 bases and J lost 4, with 17 bases in between. This CDR3 spans 15 amino acids. CDR3 DNA (partial): TGTGCCAGCTCAACTGTTACAGAGAGTCTCTATGGC. Its translation is CASSTVTESLYG. The entire CDR3 protein reads CASSTVTESLYGYTF.

This clone was counted at least ten times. The read terminates 3 residues before the CDR3 end, so the remaining end is supplied by the germline J gene. At the DNA level, this CDR3 is encoded by other sequences in the same sample as well. This chain connects TRBV5-1 to TRBJ1-1; TRBD1 is a possible D gene (6 bases). The CDR3 runs to 15 residues. CDR1 is SGHRS and CDR2 is YFSETQ in the germline V gene. The CDR3 protein is CASSEGTKYQETAFF. CDR3 bases read: TGCGCCAGCAGCGAAGGGACAAAGTACCAAGAGACC.

In this sample, this clone turned up many times. The CDR3 end is not reached by the read, which stops 3 residues before it; the germline J gene fills it in. This chain joins TRBV7-3 and TRBJ2-1; 8 bases line up with TRBD2. CDR3 length equals 14 residues. J lost 5 bases, V lost 5 bases, and 5 bases had no gene match. The germline CDR1 and CDR2 sequences are SGHTA and FQGTGA. Incomplete CDR3 DNA: TGTGCCAGCAGCCGCGGGGGGCGAAACAATGAG. Protein product: CASSRGGRNNE. In full, the CDR3 is CASSRGGRNNEQFF. The full variable domain, its missing parts supplied by reference TRBV7-3 and TRBJ2-1, is GAGVSQTPSNKVTEKGKYVELRCDPISGHTALYWYRQSLGQGPEFLIYFQGTGAADDSGLPNDRFFAVRPEGSVSTLKIQRTERGDSAVYLCASSRGGRNNEQFFGPGTRLTVL.

There are many counts of this clone. The read falls 3 residues short of the CDR3 end, and the missing part is taken from the germline J gene. J is TRBJ2-7 and V is TRBV20-1; 9 bases match TRBD2. The junction had 5 bases not matched to a gene; V was cut back by 0 bases and J by 2 bases. From germline, CDR1 is DFQATT and CDR2 SNEGSKA (reference sequence). CDR3 length equals 15 residues. The CDR3 sequence is CSAREVSSGTYEQYF. The covered CDR3 bases are TGCAGTGCTAGAGAGGTCTCTAGCGGGACCTACGAG.

This clone was found a few times. The read finishes 3 residues shy of the CDR3 end, and the germline J gene is used to complete it. The gene calls are TRBV5-5 and TRBJ1-2; D is uncertain. The CDR3 totals 15 residues. The germline gives CDR1 SGHKS, CDR2 YYEKEE (reference sequence). With 0 bases removed from V and 1 base from J, the gap between germline ends came to 10 bases. The CDR3 loop reads CASSLVQAINYGYTF. The CDR3 DNA, read in part, is TGTGCCAGCAGCTTGGTTCAGGCTATTAACTATGGC.

This clone showed up many times. The observed sequence ends 3 residues before the CDR3 terminus, with the missing tail filled in from the germline J gene. The chain recombines TRBV19 with TRBJ2-4; D possibly corresponds to TRBD2 (6 bases). The CDR3 has 17 amino acids. V was shortened by 2 bases and J by 0 bases, with 14 bases between the two germline ends. CDR1 is LNHDA, CDR2 SQIVND, per germline (reference sequence). The CDR3 here is CASSIRASAIAKNIQYF. The sequenced part of the CDR3 DNA is TGTGCCAGTAGTATAAGGGCTAGCGCCATAGCCAAAAACATT. The entire variable domain, with the rest obtained from reference TRBV19 and TRBJ2-4, is as follows: DGGITQSPKYLFRKEGQNVTLSCEQNLNHDAMYWYRQDPGQGLRLIYYSQIVNDFQKGDIAEGYSVSREKKESFPLTVTSAQKNPTAFYLCASSIRASAIAKNIQYFGAGTRLSVL.

There are many counts of this clone. Coverage ceases 3 residues before the CDR3 finishes, and the germline J gene fills in the end. The genes are TRBV7-9 and TRBJ1-6, with 12 bases that match TRBD1. Germline values: CDR1 SEHNR, CDR2 FQNEAQ (reference sequence). The CDR3 runs to 15 residues. CDR3: CASTDTGTGGFPLHF. Partial CDR3 DNA: TGTGCCAGCACCGATACCGGGACAGGGGGCTTCCCC.

There are many counts of this clone. Sequence at one end of the junction differs from germline and may be a read error. The CDR3 goes on 3 residues after the read ends, and that part is filled in from the germline J gene. Other nucleotide sequences in the sample specify the same CDR3. V and J are TRBV2 and TRBJ1-1, with no clear D. The CDR3 loop spans 14 amino acids. Germline values: CDR1 SNHLY, CDR2 FYNNEI. CDR3 loop: CASSAWRASDEAFF. The sequenced part of the CDR3 DNA is TGCGCCAGCAGTGCCTGGCGGGCCTCGGATGAA.

This clone occurred many times. The sequenced part of the CDR3 DNA is TGTGCCAGCAGCCTCCGAGCTGTCACCGGGGAG. It codes for CASSLRAVTGE. The full CDR3 protein is CASSLRAVTGELFF. This rearrangement joins TRBV3-1 (or the pseudogene TRBV3-2) to TRBJ2-2; D unclear. The sequenced fragment ends 3 residues before the CDR3 boundary, so the rest is inferred from the germline J gene. Trimming took 4 bases from V and 4 from J, leaving 10 bases between them. This CDR3 has 14 residues. Germline values: CDR1 LGHDT, CDR2 YNNKEL (reference sequence).

The sample holds many counts of this clone. The CDR3 goes on 3 residues after the read ends, and that part is filled in from the germline J gene. V gene TRBV10-1 combines with J gene TRBJ2-7, with 7 bases aligning to TRBD2. With 2 bases clipped from V and 5 bases from J, the junction kept 6 bases outside the gene matches. The CDR3 spans 14 residues. The V gene's germline CDR1 is WNHNN and CDR2 SYGVQD (reference sequence). The CDR3 loop is CASSEQRELHEQYF. The DNA read from the CDR3 is TGCGCCAGCAGTGAGCAGCGGGAACTTCACGAG.

This clone was detected ten times or more. The read terminates 3 residues before the CDR3 end, so the remaining end is supplied by the germline J gene. The rearrangement links TRBV20-1 to TRBJ2-1, with TRBD2 identical over 14 bases. From germline, CDR1 is DFQATT and CDR2 SNEGSKA (reference sequence). After removal of 2 bases from V and 4 bases from J, the junction contained 19 bases not matched to a gene. The CDR3 is 21 amino acids. The CDR3 region is CSARNGTSGSKWSRIYNEQFF. CDR3 DNA (partial): TGCAGTGCTAGAAATGGGACTAGCGGGAGTAAATGGTCTCGGATATACAATGAG.

This clone has a count of ten or more. Read data end 3 residues before the CDR3 end; the end is taken from the germline J gene. The chain uses TRBV19 and TRBJ1-6; TRBD1 agrees at 7 bases. V trimming: 6 bases; J trimming: 6 bases; junction bases outside the gene matches: 2. The CDR3 contains 13 residues. Looked up from germline, CDR1 is LNHDA and CDR2 is SQIVND (reference sequence). The part of the CDR3 DNA that was read is TGTGCCAGTAGCGGACAGGTTAATTCACCC. Its protein is CASSGQVNSP. The full-length CDR3 reads as CASSGQVNSPLHF.

This clone was seen only a few times. Read data end 3 residues before the CDR3 end; the end is taken from the germline J gene. The V gene is TRBV19, the J gene TRBJ1-2, with TRBD1 as a possible D gene (6 bases). Germline loops: CDR1 LNHDA, CDR2 SQIVND (reference sequence). CDR3 length: 14 amino acids. The CDR3 here is CASSSAGGPYDYTF. CDR3 DNA, as far as it was read: TGTGCCAGTAGTTCAGCGGGGGGGCCCTACGAC.

This clone showed up many times. Sequencing ends 3 residues short of the CDR3 end; the germline J gene provides the rest. V usage is TRBV19 and J usage is TRBJ1-5, with D uncertain. Trimming cost V 7 bases and J 3 bases, with 10 bases left between them. This CDR3 has 13 amino acids. Germline V CDR1 and CDR2: LNHDA, SQIVND (reference sequence). The CDR3 spells CASMAGVNQPQHF. CDR3 DNA, as far as it was read: TGTGCCAGTATGGCAGGAGTCAATCAGCCC. The whole variable domain, filled in from reference TRBV19 and TRBJ1-5, reads DGGITQSPKYLFRKEGQNVTLSCEQNLNHDAMYWYRQDPGQGLRLIYYSQIVNDFQKGDIAEGYSVSREKKESFPLTVTSAQKNPTAFYLCASMAGVNQPQHFGDGTRLSIL.

The sample holds many counts of this clone. The read terminates 3 residues ahead of where the CDR3 ends, so the germline J gene completes it. This chain joins TRBV19 and TRBJ1-2, with 10 bases lining up with TRBD1. The CDR3 extends over 16 amino acids. The germline V gene has CDR1 LNHDA and CDR2 SQIVND (reference sequence). This CDR3 reads CASSIGRDRGHSSYTF. The covered CDR3 bases are TGTGCCAGTAGTATAGGTCGGGACAGGGGACATTCAAGC.

This clone was detected a few times. The DNA ends 3 residues before the CDR3 does, and the rest of the CDR3 is filled in from the germline J gene. The genes are TRBV20-1 and TRBJ1-2; 8 bases agree with TRBD1. The CDR3 is made up of 15 amino acids. CDR1 DFQATT and CDR2 SNEGSKA come from the germline V gene (reference sequence). Here the CDR3 reads CSALSMGQEFNDYTF. The sequenced CDR3 bases are TGCAGTGCACTTTCCATGGGACAGGAATTCAATGAC.